A selection of T cell receptor beta chains follows, all from one sample in a study of blood T cell repertoires in COVID-19. The data were produced by immunoSEQ multiplex PCR, yet TCRdb's version contains in-frame clones alone and is incomplete. The sample yields over 100,000 clones, around 84% seen once. Sequencing used peripheral blood. Receptors were obtained from a man in his forties with acute or convalescent COVID-19. The CDR3 runs from the conserved cysteine through the conserved F or W. The order of the fields is J gene, D gene, V gene, CDR3 protein. A D gene is named only where the DNA matches it firmly.

TRBJ2-5 TRBD2 TRBV18 CASSPLASGGTETQYF
TRBJ1-5 NA TRBV27 CASSPTRGNQPQHF
TRBJ2-1 NA TRBV6-4 CASSDPGLGEQFF
TRBJ2-5 NA TRBV7-2 CASSLGRGDSQETQYF
TRBJ1-1 NA TRBV5-5 CASSLASFGIRLHTEAFF
TRBJ1-6 NA TRBV11-3 CASSLNLNSPLHF
TRBJ1-2 TRBD1 TRBV28 CASSRRQGSAYGYTF
TRBJ2-3 TRBD1 TRBV6-5 CASRTGGVDTQYF
TRBJ2-5 TRBD1 TRBV7-2 CASSLGDRGRETQYF
TRBJ2-7 NA TRBV7-2 CASSPWTFYEQYF
TRBJ2-7 TRBD1 TRBV28 CASSPGQGIREQYF
TRBJ1-1 TRBD1 TRBV6-5 CATTGTGSMNTEAFF
TRBJ2-3 NA TRBV7-9 CASSRGGGAPPTDTQYF
TRBJ1-2 TRBD1 TRBV28 CASSAGGNYGYTF
TRBJ1-4 NA TRBV7-9 CASNWKGGRDEKLFF
TRBJ2-5 TRBD2 TRBV28 CASRKGLAGRLQETQYF
TRBJ2-3 TRBD1 TRBV29-1 CSVGTGFKDTQYF
TRBJ1-5 TRBD1 TRBV7-8 CASSLEGTGFHQPQHF
TRBJ2-5 NA TRBV7-9 CASSSKTVNQETQYF
TRBJ1-5 NA TRBV18 CASSPSPGQPQHF
TRBJ2-1 TRBD2 TRBV11-3 CASSRGTSGGNEQFF
TRBJ2-4 TRBD1 TRBV30 CAWSAGQGANIQYF
TRBJ1-2 NA TRBV6-5 CASSQGGTGYGYTF
TRBJ2-1 TRBD2 TRBV5-1 CASSWLAGSSYNEQFF
TRBJ1-1 TRBD1 TRBV18 CASSQGADTEAFF
TRBJ2-5 NA TRBV13 CASSLRPGVEETQYF
TRBJ2-3 TRBD1 TRBV19 CASSRRGQGSTDTQYF
TRBJ2-1 NA TRBV25-1 CASSLQGSVGGEQFF
TRBJ1-6 TRBD1 TRBV30 CAGGRGQGRRALHF
TRBJ2-5 NA TRBV5-4 CASRMGLSQETQYF
TRBJ1-1 NA TRBV2 CASSSRGGNTEAFF
TRBJ1-2 NA TRBV14 CASSVEGGANYGYTF
TRBJ2-2 NA TRBV2 CASREGYAGELFF
TRBJ1-2 TRBD1 TRBV29-1 CSVEGRRGRNGYTF
TRBJ1-3 NA TRBV7-9 CASSLDRAQNTIYF
TRBJ2-1 TRBD2 TRBV7-2 CASSLVGTSGRTNEQFF
TRBJ2-6 TRBD1 TRBV3-1/TRBV3-2 CASSRTGGLSGANVLTF
TRBJ2-1 TRBD2 TRBV3-1/TRBV3-2 CASSQPLSGGAVYEQFF
TRBJ1-1 NA TRBV6-5 CASSYSQQGIAFF
TRBJ2-3 TRBD2 TRBV10-2 CASTRGGTGDTQYF
TRBJ1-2 NA TRBV24-1 CAPLGPGGRGYGYTF
TRBJ2-1 TRBD2 TRBV7-3 CASSRTGTSGANSYNEQFF
TRBJ1-1 TRBD1 TRBV5-6 CASALWTGVVNTEAFF
TRBJ2-6 NA TRBV7-2 CASSPSRYSGANVLTF
TRBJ1-2 NA TRBV27 CASRELASNYGYTF
TRBJ2-2 NA TRBV9 CASSSQPRGGGELFF